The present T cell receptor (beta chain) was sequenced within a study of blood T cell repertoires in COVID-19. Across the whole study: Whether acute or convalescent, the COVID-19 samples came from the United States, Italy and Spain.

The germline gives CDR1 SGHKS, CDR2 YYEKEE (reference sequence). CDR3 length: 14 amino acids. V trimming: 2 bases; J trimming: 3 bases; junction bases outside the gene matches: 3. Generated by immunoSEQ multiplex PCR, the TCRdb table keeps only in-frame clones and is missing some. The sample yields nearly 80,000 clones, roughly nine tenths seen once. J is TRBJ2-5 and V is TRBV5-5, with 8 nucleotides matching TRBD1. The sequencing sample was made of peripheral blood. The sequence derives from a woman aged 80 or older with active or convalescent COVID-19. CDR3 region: CASSLQGGKETQYF. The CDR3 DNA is TGTGCCAGCAGCTTACAGGGGGGCAAAGAGACCCAGTACTTC.